The 5 T cell receptor beta chains presented below share a single source sample, sequenced in a study of OX40 agonist ivuxolimab in advanced cancers. Some clones are missing from TCRdb's copy, which holds only in-frame ones; the method was immunoSEQ multiplex PCR. The data contain under 90,000 clones, roughly 90% of them seen just once; the ten biggest clones take up around 0.19%. This specimen was CD4+ or CD8+ T cells sorted from blood, taken in a trial of the OX40 agonist ivuxolimab. The receptor source for this set is an adult with an advanced solid tumor such as melanoma, head and neck, liver or kidney cancer.

The V gene is TRBV27, the J gene TRBJ2-1; a weak D match, TRBD1 (6 bases). From germline, CDR1 is MNHEY and CDR2 SMNVEV (reference sequence). The length of the CDR3 is 17 residues. The V gene lost 5 bases and the J gene lost 2 bases, with 19 bases spanning the gap. The chain's CDR3 is CASSPTSQGKPYNEQFF. As DNA, the CDR3 is TGTGCCAGCAGTCCGACGTCACAGGGTAAGCCCTACAATGAGCAGTTCTTC.

V and J are TRBV9 and TRBJ2-3; D possibly matches TRBD1 or TRBD2 (5 bases each). The CDR3 length is 15 residues. Per the germline V gene, CDR1 is SGDLS and CDR2 is YYNGEE. V was shortened by 3 bases and J by 2 bases, with 13 bases between the two germline ends. The CDR3 DNA follows: TGTGCCAGCAGCGGAAGGGGAGACCTCACAGATACGCAGTATTTT. Translation gives CASSGRGDLTDTQYF.

This sequence joins TRBV15 and TRBJ2-7; D ambiguous. CDR1 LNHNV and CDR2 YYDKDF come from the germline V gene (reference sequence). V shed 4 bases and J shed 0 bases, with 13 bases lying between them. The CDR3 length is 15 residues. The CDR3 is CATSTARGSSYEQYF. The CDR3 coding sequence is TGTGCCACCAGCACCGCCCGAGGTAGCTCCTACGAGCAGTACTTC.

The chain carries TRBV5-1 and TRBJ2-2, with D maybe TRBD2 (5 bases). The CDR3 covers 12 residues. Looked up from germline, CDR1 is SGHRS and CDR2 is YFSETQ. Trimming removed 4 bases at V and 5 bases at J, with 6 bases between. The CDR3 spells CASSRGTGELFF. CDR3 sequence (DNA): TGCGCCAGCAGCCGGGGTACCGGGGAGCTGTTTTTT.

The rearrangement joins TRBV28 to TRBJ1-2; 9 nucleotides agree with TRBD1. CDR1 is MDHEN and CDR2 is SYDVKM in the germline V gene. The CDR3 consists of 15 residues. The V and J ends lost 5 bases and 8 bases, in that order; junction bases with no gene match: 12. DNA for the CDR3: TGTGCCAGCAGTCCAGGACAGGGGTGGGTTCAGGGCTACACCTTC. Its translation is CASSPGQGWVQGYTF.